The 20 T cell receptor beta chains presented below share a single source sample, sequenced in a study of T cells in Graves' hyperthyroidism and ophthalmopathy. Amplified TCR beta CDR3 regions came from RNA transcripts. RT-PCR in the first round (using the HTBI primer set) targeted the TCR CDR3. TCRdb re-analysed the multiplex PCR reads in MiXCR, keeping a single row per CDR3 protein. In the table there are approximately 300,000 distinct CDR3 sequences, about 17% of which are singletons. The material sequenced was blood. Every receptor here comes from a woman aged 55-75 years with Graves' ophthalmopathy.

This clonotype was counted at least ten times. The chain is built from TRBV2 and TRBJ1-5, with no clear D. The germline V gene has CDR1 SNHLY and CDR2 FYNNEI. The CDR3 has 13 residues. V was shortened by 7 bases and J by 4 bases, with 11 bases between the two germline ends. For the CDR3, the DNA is TGTGCCAGCACAAGCAGCTTAAATCAGCCCCAGCATTTT. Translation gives CASTSSLNQPQHF.

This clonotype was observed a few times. The CDR3 sequence is CASSQEVAGGNYEQYF. In nucleotides, the CDR3 is TGTGCCAGCAGCCAAGAGGTAGCGGGGGGTAATTACGAGCAGTACTTC. J is TRBJ2-7 and V is TRBV4-2, with 10 bases lining up with TRBD2. This CDR3 comprises 16 residues. In germline, CDR1 is LGHNA, CDR2 YNFKEQ. V lost 0 bases to trimming and J lost 4 bases; unmatched junction nucleotides: 6.

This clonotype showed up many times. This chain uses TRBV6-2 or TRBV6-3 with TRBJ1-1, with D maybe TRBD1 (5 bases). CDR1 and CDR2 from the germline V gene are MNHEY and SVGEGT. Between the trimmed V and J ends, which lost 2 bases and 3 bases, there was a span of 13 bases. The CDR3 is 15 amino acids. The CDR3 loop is CASSYNKGRDTEAFF. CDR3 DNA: TGTGCCAGCAGTTACAATAAGGGGCGAGACACTGAAGCTTTCTTT.

The CDR3 region is CASSYESLNTEAFF. In DNA, the CDR3 is TGTGCCAGCAGTTACGAGTCTCTGAACACTGAAGCTTTCTTT. The chain recombines TRBV7-6 with TRBJ1-1; D unresolved. Germline V gene lookup returns CDR1 SGHVS and CDR2 FNYEAQ. This CDR3 spans 14 amino acids. With 6 bases removed from V and 0 bases from J, the gap between germline ends came to 11 bases.

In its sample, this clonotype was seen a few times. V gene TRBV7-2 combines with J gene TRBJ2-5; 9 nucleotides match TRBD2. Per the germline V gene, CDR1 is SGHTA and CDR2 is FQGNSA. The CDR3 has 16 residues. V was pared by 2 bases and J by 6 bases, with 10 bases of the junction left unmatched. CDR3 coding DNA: TGTGCCAGCAGCTTACGCGGGGGGGAACGGAAGAAGACCCAGTACTTC. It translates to CASSLRGGERKKTQYF.

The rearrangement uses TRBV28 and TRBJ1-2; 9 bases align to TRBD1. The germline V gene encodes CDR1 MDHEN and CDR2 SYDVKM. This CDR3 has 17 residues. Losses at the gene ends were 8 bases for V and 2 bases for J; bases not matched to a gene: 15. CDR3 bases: TGTGCCAGCGGTCAACCGGGACAGGGACGGTCGAACTATGGCTACACCTTC. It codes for CASGQPGQGRSNYGYTF.

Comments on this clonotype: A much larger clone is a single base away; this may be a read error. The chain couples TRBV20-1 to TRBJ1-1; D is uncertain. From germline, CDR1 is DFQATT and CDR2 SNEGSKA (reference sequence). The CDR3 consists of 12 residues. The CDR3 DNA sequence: TGCAGTGCTAGAGATCACAGACCTGAAACTTTCTTT. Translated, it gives CSARDHRPETFF.

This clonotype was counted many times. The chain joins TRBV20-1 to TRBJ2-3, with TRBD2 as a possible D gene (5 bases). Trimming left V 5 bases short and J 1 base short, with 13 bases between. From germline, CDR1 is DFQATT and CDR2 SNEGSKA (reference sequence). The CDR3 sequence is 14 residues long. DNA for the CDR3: TGCAGTGCTCAAGTGAGGGATGGCACAGATACGCAGTATTTT. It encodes CSAQVRDGTDTQYF.

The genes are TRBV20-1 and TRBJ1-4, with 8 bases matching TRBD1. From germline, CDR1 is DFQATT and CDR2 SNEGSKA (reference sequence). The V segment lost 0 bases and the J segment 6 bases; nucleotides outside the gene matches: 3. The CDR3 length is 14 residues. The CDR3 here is CSAREDRAHEKLFF. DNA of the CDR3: TGCAGTGCTAGAGAGGACAGGGCGCATGAAAAACTGTTTTTT.

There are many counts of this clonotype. This CDR3 is CASSLGIGGRTDTQYF. The CDR3 region has the DNA TGTGCCAGCAGCTTAGGAATCGGGGGTCGTACAGATACGCAGTATTTT. This chain connects TRBV7-2 to TRBJ2-3; D perhaps matches TRBD2 (6 bases). V gave up 1 base and J gave up 3 bases, with 14 bases separating them. The CDR3 has 16 amino acids. Germline V gene data show CDR1 as SGHTA and CDR2 as FQGNSA. The variable domain in full, with the rest retrieved from reference TRBV7-2 and TRBJ2-3, is GAGVSQSPSNKVTEKGKDVELRCDPISGHTALYWYRQSLGQGLEFLIYFQGNSAPDKSGLPSDRFSAERTGGSVSTLTIQRTQQEDSAVYLCASSLGIGGRTDTQYFGPGTRLTVL.

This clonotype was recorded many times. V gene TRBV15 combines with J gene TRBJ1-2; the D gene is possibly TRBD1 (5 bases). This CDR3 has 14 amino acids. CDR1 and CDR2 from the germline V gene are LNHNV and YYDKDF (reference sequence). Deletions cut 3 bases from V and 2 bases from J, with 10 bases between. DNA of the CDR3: TGTGCCACCAGCAGTGGGACCTTAAACTATGGCTACACCTTC. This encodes CATSSGTLNYGYTF.

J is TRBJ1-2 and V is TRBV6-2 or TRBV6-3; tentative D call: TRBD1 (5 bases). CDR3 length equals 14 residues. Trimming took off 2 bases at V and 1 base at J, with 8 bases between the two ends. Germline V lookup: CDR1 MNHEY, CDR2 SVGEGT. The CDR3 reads CASSYGGSNYGYTF. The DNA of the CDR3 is TGTGCCAGCAGTTACGGGGGGAGTAACTATGGCTACACCTTC.

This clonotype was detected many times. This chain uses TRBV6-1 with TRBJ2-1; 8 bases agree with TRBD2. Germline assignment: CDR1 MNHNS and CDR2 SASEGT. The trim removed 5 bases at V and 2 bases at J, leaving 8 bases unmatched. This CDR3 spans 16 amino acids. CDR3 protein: CASSRPAGVPYNEQFF. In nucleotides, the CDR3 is TGTGCCAGCAGTCGTCCAGCGGGGGTCCCCTACAATGAGCAGTTCTTC.

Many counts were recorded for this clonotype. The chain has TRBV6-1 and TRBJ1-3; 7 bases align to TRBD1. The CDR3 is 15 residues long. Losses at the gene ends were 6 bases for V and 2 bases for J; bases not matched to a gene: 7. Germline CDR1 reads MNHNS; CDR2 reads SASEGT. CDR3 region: CASSKRDSAGNTIYF. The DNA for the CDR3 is TGTGCCAGCAGCAAAAGGGACAGCGCTGGAAACACCATATATTTT.

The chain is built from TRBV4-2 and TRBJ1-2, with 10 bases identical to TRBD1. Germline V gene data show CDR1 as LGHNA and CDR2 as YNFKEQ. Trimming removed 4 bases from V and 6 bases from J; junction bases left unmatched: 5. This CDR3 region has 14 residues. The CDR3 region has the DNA TGTGCCAGCAGCCGGTCCGGACAGGGGGATGGCTACACCTTC. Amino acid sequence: CASSRSGQGDGYTF.

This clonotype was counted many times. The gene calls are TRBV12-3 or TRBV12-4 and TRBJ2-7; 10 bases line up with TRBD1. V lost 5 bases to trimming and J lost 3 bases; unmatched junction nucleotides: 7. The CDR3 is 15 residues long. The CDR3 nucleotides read TGTGCCAGCAGTCGACAGGGGGCGAGGAACTACGAGCAGTACTTC. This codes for CASSRQGARNYEQYF.

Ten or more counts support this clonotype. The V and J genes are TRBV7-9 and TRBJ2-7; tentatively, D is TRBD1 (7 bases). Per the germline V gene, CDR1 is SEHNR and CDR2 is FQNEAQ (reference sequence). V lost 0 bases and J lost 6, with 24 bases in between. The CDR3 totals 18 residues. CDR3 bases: TGTGCCAGCAGCTTAGCGGTGCCCAGGGGGGAGGACCCCTTCGAGCAGTACTTC. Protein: CASSLAVPRGEDPFEQYF.

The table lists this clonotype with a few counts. The CDR3 coding sequence is TGTGCCAGCAGTTTACAGGGGCAACACGAGCAGTACTTC. It encodes CASSLQGQHEQYF. The V and J genes are TRBV28 and TRBJ2-7, with D possibly being TRBD1 (6 bases). The germline V and J ends were trimmed by 2 bases and 5 bases, with 10 bases remaining between them. The CDR3 totals 13 residues. Per germline, CDR1 MDHEN and CDR2 SYDVKM. The variable domain in full, with the rest retrieved from reference TRBV28 and TRBJ2-7, is DVKVTQSSRYLVKRTGEKVFLECVQDMDHENMFWYRQDPGLGLRLIYFSYDVKMKEKGDIPEGYSVSREKKERFSLILESASTNQTSMYLCASSLQGQHEQYFGPGTRLTVT.

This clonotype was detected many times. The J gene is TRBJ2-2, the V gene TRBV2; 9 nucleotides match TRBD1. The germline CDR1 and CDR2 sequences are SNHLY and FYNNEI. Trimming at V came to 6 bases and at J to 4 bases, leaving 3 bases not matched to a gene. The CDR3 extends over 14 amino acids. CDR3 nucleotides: TGTGCCAGCAGGGGGACAGGGAGCACCGGGGAGCTGTTTTTT. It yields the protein CASRGTGSTGELFF. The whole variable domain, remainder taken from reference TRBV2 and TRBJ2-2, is EPEVTQTPSHQVTQMGQEVILRCVPISNHLYFYWYRQILGQKVEFLVSFYNNEISEKSEIFDDQFSVERPDGSNFTLKIRSTKLEDSAMYFCASRGTGSTGELFFGEGSRLTVL.

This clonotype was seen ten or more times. CDR3 DNA sequence: TGTGCCAGCAGCTTAGCTGGCAGACCTAATCAGCCCCAGCATTTT. It translates to CASSLAGRPNQPQHF. The V call is TRBV11-2, the J call TRBJ1-5; D is ambiguous. Germline values: CDR1 SGHAT, CDR2 FQNNGV. The CDR3 totals 15 residues. Trimming pared 1 base from V and 4 bases from J, leaving 11 bases between. The full variable domain, in which reference TRBV11-2 and TRBJ1-5 provide the parts outside the CDR3, is EAGVAQSPRYKIIEKRQSVAFWCNPISGHATLYWYQQILGQGPKLLIQFQNNGVVDDSQLPKDRFSAERLKGVDSTLKIQPAKLEDSAVYLCASSLAGRPNQPQHFGDGTRLSIL.